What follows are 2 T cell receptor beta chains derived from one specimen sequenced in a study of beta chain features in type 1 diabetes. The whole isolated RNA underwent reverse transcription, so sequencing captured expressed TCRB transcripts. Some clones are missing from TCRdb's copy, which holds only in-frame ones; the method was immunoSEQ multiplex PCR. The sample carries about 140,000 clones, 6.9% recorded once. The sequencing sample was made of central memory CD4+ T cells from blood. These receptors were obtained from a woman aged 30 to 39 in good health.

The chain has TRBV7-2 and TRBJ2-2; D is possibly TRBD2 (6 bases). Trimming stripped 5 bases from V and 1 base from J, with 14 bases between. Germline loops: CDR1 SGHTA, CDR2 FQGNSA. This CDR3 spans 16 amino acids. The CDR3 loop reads CASSPVGRGNTGELFF. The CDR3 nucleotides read TGTGCCAGCAGCCCCGTTGGGCGGGGGAACACCGGGGAGCTGTTTTTT.

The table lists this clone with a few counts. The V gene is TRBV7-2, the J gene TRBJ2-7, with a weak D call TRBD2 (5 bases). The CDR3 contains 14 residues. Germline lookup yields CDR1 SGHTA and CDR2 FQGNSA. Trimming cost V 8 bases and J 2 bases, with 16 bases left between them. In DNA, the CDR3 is TGTGCCAGCGGTAGTGGGTGGGAGCCCTACGAGCAGTACTTC. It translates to CASGSGWEPYEQYF.